Listed below are T cell receptor beta chains from one sample, sequenced in a study of T cells in Graves' hyperthyroidism and ophthalmopathy. TCRdb redid the calling of the multiplex PCR reads with MiXCR, one entry per CDR3 protein. The sample records under 450,000 distinct CDR3 sequences, around 16% being singletons. The sample consisted of blood. These receptors were collected from a woman aged 18-35 years with Graves' hyperthyroidism. Both conserved end residues are part of each CDR3. Not every row has a clone size; where given, it reads once, few, many or a size class.

J | size | V | CDR3
TRBJ1-2 | many | TRBV12-3/TRBV12-4 | CASSFGQGVPNYGYTF
TRBJ2-3 | many | TRBV5-1 | CASSLFPGTTPDTQYF
TRBJ2-3 | few | TRBV5-1 | CASSRTAYTDTQYF
TRBJ2-1 | many | TRBV10-3 | CAISEQLAGGWDEQFF
TRBJ2-1 | few | TRBV6-2/TRBV6-3 | CASGPRGDIFGYNEQFF
TRBJ1-5 | many | TRBV18 | CASSSTGIGGGKQPQHF
TRBJ2-1 | NA | TRBV7-9 | CASSPLGLAAEQFF
TRBJ2-7 | many | TRBV20-1 | CSASPGRARYEQYF
TRBJ2-3 | many | TRBV15 | CATSRDLGLGLAEPDTQYF
TRBJ2-2 | many | TRBV24-1 | CATSDSLVVSGELFF
TRBJ2-7 | few | TRBV7-2 | CAVSPPGKSYEQYF
TRBJ1-2 | NA | TRBV7-6 | CASSLEGQPYGYTF
TRBJ2-3 | many | TRBV6-1 | CASRPGDRARGDTQYF
TRBJ2-1 | few | TRBV7-9 | CASSPREFKIEQFF
TRBJ2-7 | many | TRBV20-1 | CSADYEQYF
TRBJ2-1 | few | TRBV9 | CASSPLGSSYNEQFF
TRBJ1-4 | few | TRBV12-3/TRBV12-4 | CASSLGQKLFF
TRBJ2-1 | many | TRBV2 | CASSVAPGQGENEQFF
TRBJ1-6 | many | TRBV7-8 | CASSGRGGGTYNSPLHF
TRBJ2-7 | many | TRBV5-1 | CASSSQGGPYEQYF
TRBJ2-1 | NA | TRBV19 | CASSIVSSYNEQFF
TRBJ2-1 | few | TRBV5-1 | CASSFSYGSNEQFF
TRBJ2-3 | many | TRBV4-3 | CASSQDWLELTEEDTQYF
TRBJ1-5 | many | TRBV24-1 | CATSDPNGLVRNQPQHF
TRBJ2-1 | many | TRBV27 | CASSLLSGRSYNEQFF
TRBJ1-1 | NA | TRBV20-1 | CSVTGGQEHPEAFF
TRBJ1-2 | many | TRBV7-2 | CASSPQRGDYGYTF
TRBJ2-2 | many | TRBV2 | CASSLEPPFGVNTGELFF
TRBJ1-4 | NA | TRBV7-9 | CASSSNHRGGDEKLFF
TRBJ2-7 | many | TRBV2 | CASTGLAVSVSGEQYF
TRBJ1-3 | NA | TRBV7-6 | CASSLAAGGEDTIYF
TRBJ2-1 | many | TRBV5-1 | CASSLVGGTLRDRWNEQFF
TRBJ2-5 | NA | TRBV20-1 | CSARPLGQGPLQETQYF